The 30 T cell receptor beta chains below were found in one sample sequenced in a study of T cell responses to AZD1222 COVID-19 vaccine. The method was immunoSEQ multiplex PCR; TCRdb's version includes in-frame clones alone and lacks a portion of them. Of around 100,000 clones in the sample, approximately 90% are singletons; the top ten hold approximately 16%. This material consisted of peripheral blood, taken on day 0 of AZD1222 vaccination. These receptors all stem from an adult in good health.

The chain carries TRBV4-1 and TRBJ2-2, with 8 bases that match TRBD2. V lost 0 bases to trimming and J lost 4 bases; unmatched junction nucleotides: 4. The CDR3 spans 16 residues. Germline lookup yields CDR1 MGHRA and CDR2 YSYEKL. CDR3 loop: CASSQDQRGTTGELFF. CDR3 coding DNA: TGCGCCAGCAGCCAAGACCAGCGGGGGACCACCGGGGAGCTGTTTTTT.

The rearrangement links TRBV19 to TRBJ2-5; TRBD1 or TRBD2 may be the D gene (5 bases each). Germline V gene sequence: CDR1 LNHDA, CDR2 SQIVND (reference sequence). The CDR3 has 15 residues. The germline V and J ends were trimmed by 6 bases and 5 bases, with 19 bases remaining between them. The CDR3 loop reads CASSTNKGEGETQYF. The CDR3 DNA follows: TGTGCCAGTAGCACAAACAAGGGTGAGGGGGAGACCCAGTACTTC.

The V gene is TRBV5-1, the J gene TRBJ2-3; TRBD2 matches 8 bases. This CDR3 comprises 13 residues. Losses at the gene ends were 4 bases for V and 5 bases for J; bases not matched to a gene: 3. The germline V gene encodes CDR1 SGHRS and CDR2 YFSETQ. Written as DNA, the CDR3 is TGCGCCAGCAGCAAAGCGGGGGTAGATACGCAGTATTTT. Protein product: CASSKAGVDTQYF. Variable domain in full (rest from reference TRBV5-1 and TRBJ2-3): KAGVTQTPRYLIKTRGQQVTLSCSPISGHRSVSWYQQTPGQGLQFLFEYFSETQRNKGNFPGRFSGRQFSNSRSEMNVSTLELGDSALYLCASSKAGVDTQYFGPGTRLTVL.

This chain connects TRBV5-1 to TRBJ1-1; D possibly corresponds to TRBD1 (5 bases). V was shortened by 0 bases and J by 1 base, with 7 bases between the two germline ends. CDR3 length: 14 residues. Germline CDR1 reads SGHRS; CDR2 reads YFSETQ. The CDR3 DNA is TGCGCCAGCAGCTTGGAACAGGCGAACACTGAAGCTTTCTTT. Amino acids: CASSLEQANTEAFF.

V gene TRBV7-7 combines with J gene TRBJ2-3; no definite D call. Trimming stripped 3 bases from V and 2 bases from J, with 9 bases between. Germline-derived CDR1 and CDR2 are SSHAT and FNYEAQ (reference sequence). The CDR3 is 14 amino acids. CDR3 nucleotide sequence: TGTGCCAGCAGCTTGGACGAGCACACAGATACGCAGTATTTT. Translating gives CASSLDEHTDTQYF.

The chain recombines TRBV5-1 with TRBJ2-2; D is possibly TRBD2 (6 bases). The CDR3 length is 15 residues. CDR1 SGHRS and CDR2 YFSETQ come from the germline V gene. The germline V and J ends were trimmed by 4 bases and 6 bases, with 16 bases remaining between them. In DNA, the CDR3 is TGCGCCAGCAGCGCGGGACTTAAGGTCCCCGGGGAGCTGTTTTTT. Protein: CASSAGLKVPGELFF.

The rearrangement links TRBV10-3 to TRBJ1-1; the D gene is possibly TRBD1 (6 bases). CDR1 is ENHRY, CDR2 SYGVKD, per germline. The V gene lost 8 bases and the J gene lost 6 bases, with 16 bases spanning the gap. The CDR3 runs 13 residues. The CDR3 DNA sequence: TGTGCCATCTGGCCTGGGGGCACCTCTGAAGCTTTCTTT. It encodes CAIWPGGTSEAFF.

The chain carries TRBV7-2 and TRBJ1-5, with D unresolved. Trimming left V 3 bases short and J 5 bases short, with 8 bases between. This CDR3 is built from 13 residues. Per germline, CDR1 SGHTA and CDR2 FQGNSA. CDR3 sequence: CASSFGGHQPQHF. Here the CDR3 DNA reads TGTGCCAGCAGCTTCGGTGGCCATCAGCCCCAGCATTTT.

The V call is TRBV15, the J call TRBJ1-1; no definite D call. The CDR3 extends over 13 amino acids. Germline lookup yields CDR1 LNHNV and CDR2 YYDKDF (reference sequence). Trimming took off 4 bases at V and 1 base at J, with 7 bases between the two ends. CDR3 sequence reads: CATSIQENTEAFF. CDR3 nucleotide sequence: TGTGCCACCAGCATCCAGGAGAACACTGAAGCTTTCTTT.

The chain is built from TRBV27 and TRBJ1-5, with D possibly matching TRBD1 (5 bases). Trimming cost V 3 bases and J 6 bases, with 6 bases left between them. The V gene's germline CDR1 is MNHEY and CDR2 SMNVEV (reference sequence). The CDR3 contains 12 residues. In DNA, the CDR3 is TGTGCCAGCAGTTTTAGGGGTCAGCCCCAGCATTTT. Its translation is CASSFRGQPQHF.

The chain is built from TRBV5-1 and TRBJ2-1; 8 bases map to TRBD2. The CDR3 consists of 15 residues. The junction had 9 bases not matched to a gene; V was cut back by 1 base and J by 9 bases. The germline CDR1 and CDR2 sequences are SGHRS and YFSETQ. The CDR3 DNA follows: TGCGCCAGCAGCTTGTTACTCGGGGGGGCTGGTGAGCAGTTCTTC. Translated: CASSLLLGGAGEQFF.

The genes are TRBV11-3 and TRBJ2-7; TRBD1 aligns across 7 bases. Germline CDR1 SGHNT, CDR2 YENEEA. V trimming: 6 bases; J trimming: 3 bases; junction bases outside the gene matches: 5. The CDR3 has 13 amino acids. The CDR3: CASRDPGGYEQYF. The CDR3 region has the DNA TGTGCCAGCAGGGATCCAGGGGGCTACGAGCAGTACTTC.

Only a few counts were recorded for this clone. This sequence joins TRBV2 and TRBJ2-7; 8 bases match TRBD1. The CDR3 has 14 amino acids. The germline gives CDR1 SNHLY, CDR2 FYNNEI. The V segment lost 6 bases and the J segment 1 base; nucleotides outside the gene matches: 5. This CDR3 reads CASRYRGTSYEQYF. Here the CDR3 DNA reads TGTGCCAGCAGGTACAGGGGGACATCCTACGAGCAGTACTTC.

This chain links TRBV19 with TRBJ2-5, with 7 bases fitting TRBD2. Germline V CDR1 and CDR2: LNHDA, SQIVND (reference sequence). There are 15 residues in the CDR3. Losses at the gene ends were 4 bases for V and 4 bases for J; bases not matched to a gene: 9. Written as DNA, the CDR3 is TGTGCCAGTAGTACCCGGGCCCCGGGGGGAGAGACCCAGTACTTC. Amino acid sequence: CASSTRAPGGETQYF.

This clone was seen a single time. This chain joins TRBV6-2 or TRBV6-3 and TRBJ2-2; the match to TRBD1 covers 9 bases. Looked up from germline, CDR1 is MNHEY and CDR2 is SVGEGT. CDR3 length: 18 residues. The ends lost 2 bases at V and 4 bases at J; junction bases unmatched: 11. CDR3 sequence reads: CASSYNFPGQGVTGELFF. For the CDR3, the DNA is TGTGCCAGCAGTTACAACTTTCCGGGACAGGGAGTCACCGGGGAGCTGTTTTTT.

The V gene is TRBV7-3, the J gene TRBJ1-1, with D hard to call. Germline V gene data show CDR1 as SGHTA and CDR2 as FQGTGA. V was shortened by 5 bases and J by 4 bases, with 14 bases between the two germline ends. This CDR3 has 14 residues. This chain's CDR3 is CASSVDRASTEAFF. CDR3 DNA: TGTGCCAGCAGCGTGGACCGGGCAAGCACTGAAGCTTTCTTT.

J is TRBJ2-7 and V is TRBV13; D is unresolved. Deletions cut 8 bases from V and 5 bases from J, with 16 bases between. This CDR3 is built from 13 residues. Germline V gives CDR1 PRHDT, CDR2 FYEKMQ (reference sequence). CDR3 DNA sequence: TGTGCCAGCTGCGAGTCACCCCGGGACGAGCAGTACTTC. Translating gives CASCESPRDEQYF. The complete variable domain, with remaining parts taken from reference TRBV13 and TRBJ2-7, reads AAGVIQSPRHLIKEKRETATLKCYPIPRHDTVYWYQQGPGQDPQFLISFYEKMQSDKGSIPDRFSAQQFSDYHSELNMSSLELGDSALYFCASCESPRDEQYFGPGTRLTVT.

The V and J genes are TRBV5-1 and TRBJ2-1, with D uncertain. CDR3 length: 15 amino acids. CDR1 and CDR2 from the germline V gene are SGHRS and YFSETQ. The V and J ends lost 2 bases and 0 bases respectively, with 9 bases between them. In nucleotides, the CDR3 is TGCGCCAGCAGCTTTGAGGAAACCTCCTACAATGAGCAGTTCTTC. This sequence encodes CASSFEETSYNEQFF.

The chain couples TRBV10-3 to TRBJ1-6; D not certain. Germline CDR1 and CDR2: ENHRY and SYGVKD. V lost 3 bases and J 7 bases, leaving 7 bases between the germline ends. This CDR3 has 13 residues. The CDR3 coding sequence is TGTGCCATCAGTGAAGTTCTGAATTCACCCCTCCACTTT. Protein sequence: CAISEVLNSPLHF.

The rearrangement uses TRBV11-3 and TRBJ1-3; maybe TRBD1 (5 bases). Trimming pared 5 bases from V and 1 base from J, leaving 12 bases between. Germline CDR1 is SGHNT and CDR2 is YENEEA. The CDR3 length is 15 residues. As DNA, the CDR3 is TGTGCCAGCAGCCTTCAGGGATCGTCTGGAAACACCATATATTTT. This translates into CASSLQGSSGNTIYF.

The CDR3 DNA reads as TGTGCCAGCTCACCCGGGAAGGGAGCTTTCTTT. The encoded protein is CASSPGKGAFF. V and J are TRBV18 and TRBJ1-1; D gene uncertain. The CDR3 is 11 residues long. The germline gives CDR1 KGHSH, CDR2 LQKENI. V shed 3 bases and J shed 10 bases, with 9 bases lying between them.

The chain combines TRBV12-3 or TRBV12-4 with TRBJ2-5, with D uncertain. The CDR3 extends over 12 amino acids. Trimming left V 5 bases short and J 5 bases short, with 9 bases between. CDR3 sequence (DNA): TGTGCCAGCAGTCAAGTGATGGAGACCCAGTACTTC. Translating it yields CASSQVMETQYF.

This rearrangement joins TRBV5-1 to TRBJ2-7; 7 nucleotides align to TRBD1. In germline, CDR1 is SGHRS, CDR2 YFSETQ. The CDR3 sequence is 16 residues long. Losses at the gene ends were 0 bases for V and 3 bases for J; bases not matched to a gene: 9. The CDR3 DNA is TGCGCCAGCAGCTTGGGACCCGGGACAGAATACTACGAGCAGTACTTC. Its translation: CASSLGPGTEYYEQYF.

The chain combines TRBV7-7 with TRBJ2-5; TRBD1 matches at 9 bases. CDR3 length equals 15 residues. After removal of 1 base from V and 4 bases from J, the junction contained 4 bases not matched to a gene. CDR1 and CDR2 from the germline V gene are SSHAT and FNYEAQ (reference sequence). CDR3: CASSLGGQGGETQYF. CDR3 DNA: TGTGCCAGCAGCTTAGGGGGACAGGGAGGAGAGACCCAGTACTTC.

The chain recombines TRBV5-6 with TRBJ2-1; 8 nucleotides match TRBD2. The CDR3 is 17 residues long. V shed 4 bases and J 2 bases; nucleotides not matched to a gene: 11. Germline V CDR1 and CDR2: SGHDT, YYEEEE. For the CDR3, the DNA is TGTGCCAGCAGCGTACCCTTAGGCGGGGGGACCTACAATGAGCAGTTCTTC. Residues: CASSVPLGGGTYNEQFF.

This chain uses TRBV28 with TRBJ1-6; D remains unclear. V was shortened by 0 bases and J by 7 bases, with 1 base between the two germline ends. Germline CDR1 reads MDHEN; CDR2 reads SYDVKM. The CDR3 length is 12 residues. Here the CDR3 reads CASSLWNSPLHF. Here the CDR3 DNA reads TGTGCCAGCAGTTTATGGAATTCACCCCTCCACTTT.

This sequence joins TRBV7-9 and TRBJ1-6; D unclear. The CDR3 loop spans 14 amino acids. Germline CDR1 reads SEHNR; CDR2 reads FQNEAQ (reference sequence). Trimming pared 2 bases from V and 10 bases from J, leaving 12 bases between. The CDR3 is CASSLSGEGSPLHF. CDR3 bases: TGTGCCAGCAGCTTAAGTGGGGAAGGATCACCCCTCCACTTT.

This chain connects TRBV11-2 to TRBJ1-2; 8 bases match TRBD1. This CDR3 contains 15 residues. Germline-derived CDR1 and CDR2 are SGHAT and FQNNGV. V trimming: 5 bases; J trimming: 8 bases; junction bases outside the gene matches: 13. The CDR3 protein is CASSPQQGAIAGYTF. The CDR3 coding sequence is TGTGCCAGCAGCCCCCAGCAGGGGGCGATCGCCGGCTACACCTTC.

The rearrangement links TRBV4-1 to TRBJ2-2; D gene unclear. Germline V gene sequence: CDR1 MGHRA, CDR2 YSYEKL. The CDR3 totals 14 residues. Deletions cut 4 bases from V and 4 bases from J, with 10 bases between. The CDR3 DNA follows: TGCGCCAGCAGCCTTCCGGATCGCACCGGGGAGCTGTTTTTT. It yields the protein CASSLPDRTGELFF.

This clone was seen a handful of times. The chain employs TRBV11-3 and TRBJ2-7; 10 positions agree with TRBD2. There are 16 residues in the CDR3. The junction had 5 bases not matched to a gene; V was cut back by 1 base and J by 2 bases. CDR1 and CDR2 (germline): SGHNT, YENEEA. As DNA, the CDR3 is TGTGCCAGCAGCTTAGGGGGACTAGCGTATCCCTACGAGCAGTACTTC. It translates to CASSLGGLAYPYEQYF.